These T cell receptor beta chains were read from a single sample in a study of Graves' ophthalmopathy and Graves' hyperthyroidism. Via MiXCR, TCRdb re-called the multiplex PCR reads, giving one row per CDR3 protein. The data hold around 1.1 million distinct CDR3 sequences, with approximately 35% observed a single time. Sequencing used peripheral blood or thyroid tissue (not recorded which). The receptor source for this set is an adult man with Graves' hyperthyroidism. The CDR3 runs from the conserved cysteine through the conserved F or W. A D gene is named only where the DNA matches it firmly. Clone sizes are given selectively: once, few, many, or a class where the clone is expanded.

D gene	J gene	V gene	clone size	CDR3 DNA	CDR3 protein
TRBD1	TRBJ2-3	TRBV20-1	NA	TGCAGTGCTAGAGCCACCCGGGACAGGTCCGCGGGTACGCAGTATTTT	CSARATRDRSAGTQYF
NA	TRBJ1-3	TRBV19	many	TGTGCCAGTAGCAGATGGACCTCTGGAAACACCATATATTTT	CASSRWTSGNTIYF
NA	TRBJ2-2	TRBV12-3/TRBV12-4	NA	TGTGCCAGCAGTTTAGGCCTCGGAGGGGTTTACACCGGGGAGCTGTTTTTT	CASSLGLGGVYTGELFF
NA	TRBJ1-2	TRBV11-1	many	TGTGCCAGCAGCTTCCCGACAGATTACGGCTACACCTTC	CASSFPTDYGYTF
TRBD1	TRBJ1-1	TRBV29-1	NA	TGCAGCGAACAGGGGGGAACTGAAGCTTTCTTT	CSEQGGTEAFF
NA	TRBJ2-7	TRBV2	NA	TGTGCCAGCAACCCGACAGAAGTCCGGCTCGAGCAGTACTTC	CASNPTEVRLEQYF
NA	TRBJ1-4	TRBV20-1	few	TGCAGTGCTGCAAGGACGTCCCAGAGTACAACTAATGAAAAACTGTTTTTT	CSAARTSQSTTNEKLFF
NA	TRBJ2-7	TRBV20-1	many	TGCAGTGCTAGAGCCAGGGGCCGTAAATCCTACGAGCAGTACTTC	CSARARGRKSYEQYF
NA	TRBJ2-7	TRBV25-1	NA	TGTGCCAGCAGTGAAAAACCCCAGGGGAGCTCCAGCGAGCAGTACTTC	CASSEKPQGSSSEQYF
TRBD1	TRBJ1-6	TRBV2	NA	TGTGCCAGCAGTGAAGCGTGGACAGGGTGGGACTCACCCCTCCACTTT	CASSEAWTGWDSPLHF
NA	TRBJ2-7	TRBV7-8	many	TGTGCCAGCAGAGGGGGTTCTGACGAGCAGTACTTC	CASRGGSDEQYF
NA	TRBJ2-2	TRBV7-7	many	TGTGCCAGCAGCTTAGCTGGGGGTCCCGGGGAGCTGTTTTTT	CASSLAGGPGELFF
NA	TRBJ1-2	TRBV10-3	few	TGTGCCAGCAGTAAACCGACACTAGCTAACTATGGCTACACCTTC	CASSKPTLANYGYTF
TRBD2	TRBJ2-7	TRBV20-1	many	TGCAGTGCTTCCCCAGCGGGAGATCGTAACGAGCAGTACTTC	CSASPAGDRNEQYF
TRBD1	TRBJ1-5	TRBV20-1	few	TGCAGTGCTAGAGCCGACAGGGGGGGTCAGCCCCAGCATTTT	CSARADRGGQPQHF